These T cell receptor beta chains were read from a single sample in a study of graft-versus-host responses after intestinal transplantation. For these receptors, no antigen is known. Data came from immunoSEQ multiplex PCR; TCRdb stores just in-frame clones and leaves some out. The repertoire holds some 81,000 clones, with 85% to 90% as singletons. The source was unstimulated CD4+ T cells sorted from spleen or lymph node cells, collected before intestinal transplant. Receptor source: a human donor who received an intestinal transplant. CDR3s include the opening cysteine and the closing phenylalanine or tryptophan. A D gene is named only where the DNA matches it firmly. Some rows mark clone size as missing; the rest say once, few, many or name a class of expanded clone.

d_call: TRBD1; v_call: TRBV27; clone_size: .; cdr3_length: 14; j_call: TRBJ1-4; cdr3_nt: TGTGCCAGCAGTTCCTGGGACAGGGTTGAAAAACTGTTTTTT; cdr3_aa: CASSSWDRVEKLFF
d_call: .; v_call: TRBV21-1; clone_size: .; cdr3_length: 14; j_call: TRBJ1-6; cdr3_nt: TGTCCCTACCCATGGGGAGTGGAGGAGTCACCCCTCCACTTT; cdr3_aa: CPYPWGVEESPLHF
d_call: TRBD2; v_call: TRBV28; clone_size: .; cdr3_length: 15; j_call: TRBJ2-1; cdr3_nt: TGTGCCAGCAGTTTGGGCGGGAGCGTCGAGCTTGAGCAGTTCTTC; cdr3_aa: CASSLGGSVELEQFF
d_call: .; v_call: TRBV6-1; clone_size: few; cdr3_length: 11; j_call: TRBJ1-1; cdr3_nt: TGTGCCACCGTGAGGTTACGTGAAGCTTTCTTT; cdr3_aa: CATVRLREAFF
d_call: .; v_call: TRBV5-8; clone_size: .; cdr3_length: 16; j_call: TRBJ1-3; cdr3_nt: TGTGCCAGCAGCTTGCCGGGGATGAGCTCTGGAAACACCATATATTTT; cdr3_aa: CASSLPGMSSGNTIYF
d_call: .; v_call: TRBV5-1; clone_size: .; cdr3_length: 12; j_call: TRBJ2-2; cdr3_nt: TGCGCCAGCAATTCCGGGACCGGGGAGCTGTTTTTT; cdr3_aa: CASNSGTGELFF
d_call: .; v_call: TRBV7-3; clone_size: .; cdr3_length: 14; j_call: TRBJ2-2; cdr3_nt: TGTGCCAGCAGCCCTCGAGGGGGGGGCGGGGAGCTGTTTTTT; cdr3_aa: CASSPRGGGGELFF
d_call: .; v_call: TRBV7-9; clone_size: .; cdr3_length: 15; j_call: TRBJ1-6; cdr3_nt: TGTGCCAGCAGCTTAGATCGACAGTCAAATTCACCCCTCCACTTT; cdr3_aa: CASSLDRQSNSPLHF
d_call: .; v_call: TRBV5-1; clone_size: .; cdr3_length: 15; j_call: TRBJ2-5; cdr3_nt: TGCGCCAGCAGCTTGGTACCGGGTGACGGGGAGACCCAGTACTTC; cdr3_aa: CASSLVPGDGETQYF
d_call: TRBD1; v_call: TRBV6-5; clone_size: .; cdr3_length: 14; j_call: TRBJ1-1; cdr3_nt: TGTGCCAGCAGTACCGACAGGGGAAGTACTGAAGCTTTCTTT; cdr3_aa: CASSTDRGSTEAFF
d_call: TRBD1; v_call: TRBV28; clone_size: .; cdr3_length: 14; j_call: TRBJ1-4; cdr3_nt: TGTGCCAGCAGCCCAGGGGGGAAGGGGGAAAAACTGTTTTTT; cdr3_aa: CASSPGGKGEKLFF
d_call: .; v_call: TRBV6-1; clone_size: .; cdr3_length: 13; j_call: TRBJ2-5; cdr3_nt: TGTGCCAGCAGTGAACAGTCCCAAGAGACCCAGTACTTC; cdr3_aa: CASSEQSQETQYF
d_call: TRBD1; v_call: TRBV6-1; clone_size: once; cdr3_length: 15; j_call: TRBJ2-5; cdr3_nt: TGTGCCAGCAGTGAGATACAGGGGGCGGGGGAGACCCAGTACTTC; cdr3_aa: CASSEIQGAGETQYF
d_call: .; v_call: TRBV19; clone_size: .; cdr3_length: 15; j_call: TRBJ2-7; cdr3_nt: TGTGCCAGCTCGTTACAAGGAGGTGGGTTCAGCGAGCAGTACTTC; cdr3_aa: CASSLQGGGFSEQYF
d_call: .; v_call: TRBV7-6; clone_size: .; cdr3_length: 16; j_call: TRBJ2-1; cdr3_nt: TGTGCCAGCAGCTTAGGAGCGAAGAGCTCCTACAATGAGCAGTTCTTC; cdr3_aa: CASSLGAKSSYNEQFF
d_call: .; v_call: TRBV29-1; clone_size: .; cdr3_length: 14; j_call: TRBJ1-1; cdr3_nt: TGCAGCGGGGGAGGGGGGCGGTCGGCCACTGAAGCTTTCTTT; cdr3_aa: CSGGGGRSATEAFF
d_call: .; v_call: TRBV10-2; clone_size: .; cdr3_length: 14; j_call: TRBJ2-7; cdr3_nt: TGCGCCAGCAGTGAGTCCGGACTCTCCTACGAGCAGTACTTC; cdr3_aa: CASSESGLSYEQYF
d_call: .; v_call: TRBV2; clone_size: .; cdr3_length: 13; j_call: TRBJ2-1; cdr3_nt: TGTGCCAGCAGCGCTACAGGGTTCGATGAGCAGTTCTTC; cdr3_aa: CASSATGFDEQFF
d_call: .; v_call: TRBV2; clone_size: .; cdr3_length: 15; j_call: TRBJ2-1; cdr3_nt: TGTGCCAGCGGGGGGCAGGGCGGGGGATCAAGGGAGCAGTTCTTC; cdr3_aa: CASGGQGGGSREQFF
d_call: TRBD2; v_call: TRBV5-8; clone_size: .; cdr3_length: 15; j_call: TRBJ2-3; cdr3_nt: TGTGCCAGCAGCTTGGTTAGCGGGAGCACAGATACGCAGTATTTT; cdr3_aa: CASSLVSGSTDTQYF
d_call: .; v_call: TRBV27; clone_size: .; cdr3_length: 14; j_call: TRBJ2-7; cdr3_nt: TGTGCCAGCACCCCCCGGGGTAAGACATACGAGCAGTACTTC; cdr3_aa: CASTPRGKTYEQYF
d_call: .; v_call: TRBV28; clone_size: .; cdr3_length: 14; j_call: TRBJ1-1; cdr3_nt: TGTGCCAGCCTTGATAGGTGGGGCGTGCTCCAAGCTTTCTTT; cdr3_aa: CASLDRWGVLQAFF
d_call: TRBD1; v_call: TRBV5-3; clone_size: .; cdr3_length: 15; j_call: TRBJ1-1; cdr3_nt: TGTGCCAGAAGCTTACAGGGGACGATCTACACTGAAGCTTTCTTT; cdr3_aa: CARSLQGTIYTEAFF
d_call: TRBD1; v_call: TRBV5-1; clone_size: .; cdr3_length: 14; j_call: TRBJ1-1; cdr3_nt: TGCGCCAGCAGCTTGGAAGGAGACAGGGCTGAAGCTTTCTTT; cdr3_aa: CASSLEGDRAEAFF
d_call: .; v_call: TRBV14; clone_size: .; cdr3_length: 13; j_call: TRBJ2-2; cdr3_nt: TGTGCCAGCAGCCCCCAGAACACCGGGGAGCTGTTTTTT; cdr3_aa: CASSPQNTGELFF
d_call: TRBD1; v_call: TRBV27; clone_size: .; cdr3_length: 15; j_call: TRBJ2-7; cdr3_nt: TGTGCCAGCAGTTTAAGGACAGGGGGGGCCTACGAGCAGTACTTC; cdr3_aa: CASSLRTGGAYEQYF
d_call: TRBD1; v_call: TRBV30; clone_size: .; cdr3_length: 17; j_call: TRBJ1-1; cdr3_nt: TGTGCCTGGTCCAAGGGACAGAGTAAGGGATTGAACACTGAAGCTTTCTTT; cdr3_aa: CAWSKGQSKGLNTEAFF
d_call: TRBD1; v_call: TRBV5-1; clone_size: .; cdr3_length: 14; j_call: TRBJ2-3; cdr3_nt: TGCGCCAGCGGGTTCGACAGGGGCACAGATACGCAGTATTTT; cdr3_aa: CASGFDRGTDTQYF
d_call: .; v_call: TRBV28; clone_size: .; cdr3_length: 16; j_call: TRBJ2-3; cdr3_nt: TGTGCCAGCAGTTTCGGCGGCGGCAGGGGCGCAGATACGCAGTATTTT; cdr3_aa: CASSFGGGRGADTQYF
d_call: TRBD1; v_call: TRBV7-9; clone_size: .; cdr3_length: 14; j_call: TRBJ1-1; cdr3_nt: TGTGCCAGCAGCCTGCAGGGGGAGAGCACTGAAGCTTTCTTT; cdr3_aa: CASSLQGESTEAFF
d_call: TRBD1; v_call: TRBV10-3; clone_size: .; cdr3_length: 15; j_call: TRBJ2-2; cdr3_nt: TGTGCCATCAGTGACAGGGGGCCGCCCACCGGGGAGCTGTTTTTT; cdr3_aa: CAISDRGPPTGELFF
d_call: TRBD1; v_call: TRBV29-1; clone_size: .; cdr3_length: 13; j_call: TRBJ2-4; cdr3_nt: TGCAGCGCATCAGGGGGCGTCGAGAACATTCAGTACTTC; cdr3_aa: CSASGGVENIQYF
d_call: .; v_call: TRBV28; clone_size: .; cdr3_length: 13; j_call: TRBJ1-2; cdr3_nt: TGTGCCAGCAGTCCTCTAAAGGGGTATGGCTACACCTTC; cdr3_aa: CASSPLKGYGYTF
d_call: .; v_call: TRBV27; clone_size: .; cdr3_length: 13; j_call: TRBJ2-5; cdr3_nt: TGTGCCAGCAGTTTAAGACGAGGGGAGACCCAGTACTTC; cdr3_aa: CASSLRRGETQYF
d_call: .; v_call: TRBV1; clone_size: .; cdr3_length: 16; j_call: TRBJ1-1; cdr3_nt: TGCACCAGCAGCCAAGGGCAGTTGGAGAAGAACACTGAAGCTTTCTTT; cdr3_aa: CTSSQGQLEKNTEAFF
d_call: .; v_call: TRBV11-2; clone_size: .; cdr3_length: 13; j_call: TRBJ2-7; cdr3_nt: TGTGCCAGCAGCGTTAACAGGGTCTACGAGCAGTACTTC; cdr3_aa: CASSVNRVYEQYF
d_call: .; v_call: TRBV30; clone_size: .; cdr3_length: 13; j_call: TRBJ2-1; cdr3_nt: TGTGCCTGGAGTGTAGCTGGTTACAATGAGCAGTTCTTC; cdr3_aa: CAWSVAGYNEQFF
d_call: TRBD2; v_call: TRBV2; clone_size: .; cdr3_length: 13; j_call: TRBJ2-5; cdr3_nt: TGTGCCAGCAGGACTAGCTGGCGGGAGACCCAGTACTTC; cdr3_aa: CASRTSWRETQYF
d_call: .; v_call: TRBV7-2; clone_size: .; cdr3_length: 14; j_call: TRBJ2-7; cdr3_nt: TGTGCCAGCAGCTTTTTGGGGGGGCCTCACGAGCAGTACTTC; cdr3_aa: CASSFLGGPHEQYF
d_call: TRBD1; v_call: TRBV28; clone_size: .; cdr3_length: 15; j_call: TRBJ2-7; cdr3_nt: TGTGCCAGCAGACCCGGGGACAGGGGTTGGTACGAGCAGTACTTC; cdr3_aa: CASRPGDRGWYEQYF
d_call: .; v_call: TRBV4-1; clone_size: .; cdr3_length: 21; j_call: TRBJ2-3; cdr3_nt: TGCGCCAGCAGCCAAACCCCAGGTGGGGGCCGTACATCGTCTAGCACAGATACGCAGTATTTT; cdr3_aa: CASSQTPGGGRTSSSTDTQYF
d_call: .; v_call: TRBV5-1; clone_size: once; cdr3_length: 15; j_call: TRBJ1-3; cdr3_nt: TGCGCCAGCAGCTCAGGAGGAATCTCTGGAAACACCATATATTTT; cdr3_aa: CASSSGGISGNTIYF
d_call: .; v_call: TRBV6-5; clone_size: .; cdr3_length: 12; j_call: TRBJ1-2; cdr3_nt: TGTGCCAGCAGTTATAGGGGGGGCGGCTACACCTTC; cdr3_aa: CASSYRGGGYTF
d_call: .; v_call: TRBV5-1; clone_size: .; cdr3_length: 14; j_call: TRBJ2-3; cdr3_nt: TGCGCCAGCAGCTTCGAGCGCCTCACAGATACGCAGTATTTT; cdr3_aa: CASSFERLTDTQYF
d_call: .; v_call: TRBV9; clone_size: .; cdr3_length: 15; j_call: TRBJ1-4; cdr3_nt: TGTGCCAGCAGCCCTTACAGGGACCGTAATGAAAAACTGTTTTTT; cdr3_aa: CASSPYRDRNEKLFF
d_call: .; v_call: TRBV6-1; clone_size: .; cdr3_length: 17; j_call: TRBJ1-5; cdr3_nt: TGTGCCAGCAGTGCGGGGTTCGGTGGAATAAGCAATCAGCCCCAGCATTTT; cdr3_aa: CASSAGFGGISNQPQHF
d_call: TRBD1; v_call: TRBV6-5; clone_size: .; cdr3_length: 14; j_call: TRBJ1-2; cdr3_nt: TGTGCCAGCAGTTACCTGGGACAGGCGTATGGCTACACCTTC; cdr3_aa: CASSYLGQAYGYTF
d_call: .; v_call: TRBV6-1; clone_size: .; cdr3_length: 14; j_call: TRBJ1-3; cdr3_nt: TGTGCCAGCAGTGACGTTCTCTCTGGAAACACCATATATTTT; cdr3_aa: CASSDVLSGNTIYF
d_call: TRBD1; v_call: TRBV5-1; clone_size: .; cdr3_length: 18; j_call: TRBJ1-1; cdr3_nt: TGCGCCAGCAGCTTTCTTCCGGGACAGGGAGTACGGAGGACTGAAGCTTTCTTT; cdr3_aa: CASSFLPGQGVRRTEAFF
d_call: TRBD2; v_call: TRBV2; clone_size: .; cdr3_length: 19; j_call: TRBJ2-1; cdr3_nt: TGTGCCAGCAGTCATAAGGGGCTGACTAGCGGGGGCTCCTACAATGAGCAGTTCTTC; cdr3_aa: CASSHKGLTSGGSYNEQFF
d_call: .; v_call: TRBV2; clone_size: .; cdr3_length: 13; j_call: TRBJ1-1; cdr3_nt: TGTGCCAGCAGTGGGCAGAAGAACACTGAAGCTTTCTTT; cdr3_aa: CASSGQKNTEAFF
d_call: .; v_call: TRBV7-8; clone_size: .; cdr3_length: 14; j_call: TRBJ2-7; cdr3_nt: TGTGCCAGCAGCTTGCTACAGGTCGGCTACGAGCAGTACTTC; cdr3_aa: CASSLLQVGYEQYF
d_call: .; v_call: TRBV5-6; clone_size: .; cdr3_length: 15; j_call: TRBJ2-3; cdr3_nt: TGTGCCAGCAGCTTGGATTGGCAGAGGACAGATACGCAGTATTTT; cdr3_aa: CASSLDWQRTDTQYF